This TCR beta chain originates from a study of blood T cell repertoires in COVID-19 (dated by TCRdb to the early 2020s). Regarding the research as a whole: Samples from collaborators originated in the United States, Italy and Spain and spanned both the acute and convalescent phases of COVID-19. The material from the prospective study consisted of cDNA or gDNA derived from T cells, B-cell-depleted T cells, or PBMCs. Deeply sampled blood TCRbeta repertoires from subjects exposed to, actively infected with, or recovered from COVID-19 were included in the dataset. The repertoires were released in a freely available public database meant as a resource for research on the immune response to SARS-CoV-2. The samples were drawn from the first 160 participants of the ongoing ImmuneRACE study and from some 1,300 subjects provided by 6 global collaborators. Nearly every sample came with metadata listing a de-identified subject ID, COVID-19 status, age in years and sex. Where available, HLA class I and class II types were taken from metadata supplied by the sample provider and were not determined by assay-based typing. On the study overall, not on this receptor specifically: The amount of clinical and demographic metadata varied by source and participant and was provided uncurated.

Collaborating institutions collected whole blood in K2EDTA tubes following their own protocols. For TCRbeta analysis, collaborators shipped samples as frozen whole blood, isolated PBMCs, or DNA extracted from either of those sample types. The CDR3 sequence holds 14 residues, the cysteine and phenylalanine included. The entry retains the CDR3 DNA only, 42 bases that are in frame from base 1. The germline V gene (reference sequence) specifies MNHEY as CDR1 and SMNVEV as CDR2. The junction shows trimming of 0 bases on V and 5 bases on J, and the gene matches do not reach 1 base of it. TCRbeta CDR3 regions were amplified from genomic DNA by means of the immunoSEQ Assay, a bias-controlled multiplex PCR. In the authors' own workflow: The number of nucleated cells in each sample was estimated by amplification of reference gene primers within the assay. To quantify the absolute abundance of each unique TCRbeta CDR3 rearrangement, sequence reads were collapsed and filtered. For each sample, productive Simpson clonality was calculated by taking the square root of Simpson's diversity index across productive rearrangements. TCRdb holds this immuneACCESS table with in-frame rearrangements only. Some clones are missing; in checked studies, unresolved V genes explain under half, and the rest has no known cause. V, J and clone size are those of that table, while D and trimming were read from the DNA. The sample table lists about 110,000 clones, 88% of them with a count of one. Of the sample, 2.4% is held by the ten largest clones.

A note on this clone: Its recognized antigen is unknown. Base qualities are not provided; no much larger clone lies one nucleotide away.

The clonotype was recovered from a human donor in a cohort sampled during active COVID-19. The sequenced sample was peripheral blood. The chain is assembled from TRBV27 and TRBJ1-2, with 9 bases in between that match TRBD1. The CDR3 has the sequence CASSLSGTGYGYTF. DNA sequence: TGTGCCAGCAGTTTATCGGGGACAGGGTATGGCTACACCTTC.